The 14 T cell receptor beta chains below were found in one sample sequenced in a study of monozygotic twins with inflammatory bowel disease. TCRdb re-called the 5' RACE reads and catalogs CDR3 proteins one per entry, DNA excluded. This listing includes roughly 120,000 distinct CDR3 sequences. Material: blood. The receptors come from a human donor with ulcerative colitis or Crohn's disease, or a healthy co-twin of an affected twin (not recorded which).

CDR3 protein: CASSKWREQPQHF. This chain links TRBV12-3 or TRBV12-4 with TRBJ1-5. This CDR3 has 13 residues.

V usage is TRBV6-2 or TRBV6-3 and J usage is TRBJ1-1. The CDR3 has 13 residues. Germline CDR1 MNHEY, CDR2 SVGEGT. The chain's CDR3 is CASTRRERQEAFF.

V gene TRBV20-1 combines with J gene TRBJ1-6; the D call from TCRdb, TRBD1, cannot be confirmed without DNA. This CDR3 contains 16 residues. Germline CDR1 and CDR2: DFQATT and SNEGSKA (reference sequence). The CDR3: CSARVRRGFYNSPLHF.

The chain couples TRBV12-3 or TRBV12-4 to TRBJ1-4; absent DNA, TCRdb's TRBD1 call cannot be checked. The CDR3 is 16 amino acids. Here the CDR3 reads CASSLDQGATNEKLFF.

The chain recombines TRBV6-1 with TRBJ1-5; without DNA, the TCRdb call of TRBD1 cannot be checked. The CDR3 covers 14 residues. CDR1 and CDR2 from the germline V gene are MNHNS and SASEGT. This CDR3 is CASSETEQGQPQHF.

V and J are TRBV27 and TRBJ1-5. The germline V gene encodes CDR1 MNHEY and CDR2 SMNVEV (reference sequence). The CDR3 sequence is 13 residues long. CDR3 residues: CASSLIRYQPQHF.

The rearrangement joins TRBV5-1 to TRBJ2-3; TCRdb reports TRBD2, a call that lacks DNA to check it against. The CDR3 is 19 residues long. CDR1 and CDR2 (germline): SGHRS, YFSETQ. This chain's CDR3 is CASSFGTSGRETSTDTQYF. The variable domain in full, with the rest retrieved from reference TRBV5-1 and TRBJ2-3, is KAGVTQTPRYLIKTRGQQVTLSCSPISGHRSVSWYQQTPGQGLQFLFEYFSETQRNKGNFPGRFSGRQFSNSRSEMNVSTLELGDSALYLCASSFGTSGRETSTDTQYFGPGTRLTVL.

This chain links TRBV7-6 with TRBJ1-5. The CDR3 extends over 13 amino acids. Germline values: CDR1 SGHVS, CDR2 FNYEAQ. The CDR3 protein is CASSLAPIGPQHF.

The chain uses TRBV12-3 or TRBV12-4 and TRBJ2-7; TCRdb indicates TRBD1, and absent DNA this call remains unverified. The CDR3 has 13 residues. CDR3 amino acids: CASSFGTAYEQYF.

The chain links TRBV10-3 to TRBJ2-7; the TCRdb D gene call, TRBD1, has no DNA to confirm it. The CDR3 consists of 14 residues. Germline CDR1 reads ENHRY; CDR2 reads SYGVKD. CDR3 protein: CAITPGRSNYEQYF.

V gene TRBV20-1 combines with J gene TRBJ1-6; TCRdb designates TRBD1, a call that cannot be tested without DNA. CDR1 and CDR2 from the germline V gene are DFQATT and SNEGSKA (reference sequence). The CDR3 consists of 18 residues. The CDR3 sequence: CSARARNFFWGQSSPLHF.

The V call is TRBV5-1, the J call TRBJ2-5; lacking DNA, the TRBD2 call made by TCRdb goes unchecked. CDR1 and CDR2 from the germline V gene are SGHRS and YFSETQ. The CDR3 is 15 amino acids. CDR3 protein: CASSLQLAVQETQYF.

The J gene is TRBJ1-2, the V gene TRBV28; without DNA, the TCRdb call of TRBD1 cannot be checked. Germline loops: CDR1 MDHEN, CDR2 SYDVKM. This CDR3 has 13 residues. CDR3 region: CASSLGQVNGYTF.

The chain carries TRBV5-1 and TRBJ1-4; with no DNA, the TCRdb D assignment of TRBD1 cannot be verified. CDR3 length: 16 amino acids. The germline gives CDR1 SGHRS, CDR2 YFSETQ. The CDR3 loop reads CASSLIGGTGSEKLFF.